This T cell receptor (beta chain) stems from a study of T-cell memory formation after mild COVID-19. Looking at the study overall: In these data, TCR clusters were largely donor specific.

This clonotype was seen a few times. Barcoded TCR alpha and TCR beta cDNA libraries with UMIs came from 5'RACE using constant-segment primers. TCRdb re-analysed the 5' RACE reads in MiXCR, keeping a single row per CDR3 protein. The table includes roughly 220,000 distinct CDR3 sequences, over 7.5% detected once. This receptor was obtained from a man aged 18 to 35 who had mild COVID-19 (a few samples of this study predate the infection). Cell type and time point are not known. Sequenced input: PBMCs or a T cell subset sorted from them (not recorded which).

The chain's CDR3 is CATSDGGSSGANVLTF. The CDR3 DNA sequence: TGTGCCACCAGTGATGGCGGTAGCTCTGGGGCCAACGTCCTGACTTTC. This chain links TRBV24-1 with TRBJ2-6; D is uncertain. The germline V and J ends were trimmed by 3 bases and 0 bases, with 8 bases remaining between them. The CDR3 runs to 16 residues. The germline V gene encodes CDR1 KGHDR and CDR2 SFDVKD.